The next 20 T cell receptor beta chains were all read from a single sample in a study of cytomegalovirus exposure and HLA in healthy donors. Both 60 Vbeta primers and 13 Jbeta primers went into the PCR. The repertoire was sequenced with immunoSEQ multiplex PCR; TCRdb's copy has only in-frame clones and lacks some. The table has 100,000 or so clones, roughly 13% seen once; the top ten hold roughly 15%. Sequenced sample: PBMCs. The receptors were gathered from a man in his forties in good health and CMV-seropositive.

V gene TRBV10-3 combines with J gene TRBJ2-1, with 9 bases identical to TRBD2. The CDR3 consists of 12 residues. Looked up from germline, CDR1 is ENHRY and CDR2 is SYGVKD. Germline trimming cut 7 bases from V and 9 bases from J; bases unmatched to any gene: 4. The CDR3 sequence is CAIKSGRFEQFF. CDR3 DNA: TGTGCCATCAAGAGCGGGAGGTTTGAGCAGTTCTTC.

This clone was counted a few times. This chain uses TRBV7-8 with TRBJ2-2; D might be TRBD1 (7 bases). This CDR3 spans 15 amino acids. Trimming shortened V by 1 base and J by 4 bases, and 10 bases separated the two germline ends. Germline V gene lookup returns CDR1 SGHVS and CDR2 FQNEAQ. CDR3 DNA sequence: TGTGCCAGCAGCTTAGGCAGGGGGGCCACCGGGGAGCTGTTTTTT. It translates to CASSLGRGATGELFF. The complete variable domain, with remaining parts taken from reference TRBV7-8 and TRBJ2-2, reads GAGVSQSPRYKVAKRGQDVALRCDPISGHVSLFWYQQALGQGPEFLTYFQNEAQLDKSGLPSDRFFAERPEGSVSTLKIQRTQQEDSAVYLCASSLGRGATGELFFGEGSRLTVL.

This clone turned up a few times. V is TRBV6-5 and J is TRBJ2-7; 8 bases match TRBD2. The CDR3 extends over 15 amino acids. Germline V gene data show CDR1 as MNHEY and CDR2 as SVGAGI. V lost 5 bases and J lost 3; bases outside the gene matches: 9. This CDR3 reads CASSRSAGTSYEQYF. The DNA for the CDR3 is TGTGCCAGCAGTAGATCGGCCGGGACTAGCTACGAGCAGTACTTC.

This chain links TRBV5-1 with TRBJ2-5; 9 bases map to TRBD1. V shed 7 bases and J 2 bases; nucleotides not matched to a gene: 6. The CDR3 is 14 amino acids. Germline V lookup: CDR1 SGHRS, CDR2 YFSETQ. CDR3: CASQTGQGQETQYF. CDR3 coding DNA: TGCGCCAGCCAAACCGGACAGGGGCAAGAGACCCAGTACTTC.

The V gene is TRBV6-6, the J gene TRBJ1-2, with D possibly matching TRBD1 (5 bases). This CDR3 spans 13 amino acids. V was shortened by 4 bases and J by 6 bases, with 12 bases between the two germline ends. Germline V gene sequence: CDR1 MNHNY, CDR2 SVGAGI (reference sequence). CDR3 region: CASSFGTDNGYTF. For the CDR3, the DNA is TGTGCCAGCAGTTTCGGGACTGACAATGGCTACACCTTC.

By share, this clone ranks as medium-sized (0.01 to 0.1%). The gene calls are TRBV4-3 and TRBJ1-2; the D gene is possibly TRBD1 (5 bases). V lost 4 bases and J 2 bases, leaving 11 bases between the germline ends. CDR1 LGHNA and CDR2 YSLEER come from the germline V gene. There are 14 residues in the CDR3. This CDR3 reads CASSLQGSNYGYTF. CDR3 in DNA: TGCGCCAGCAGCCTCCAGGGTTCAAACTATGGCTACACCTTC.

The chain links TRBV19 to TRBJ2-7, with TRBD1 matching over 9 bases. Trimming removed 7 bases from V and 1 base from J; junction bases left unmatched: 5. This CDR3 has 14 residues. Germline CDR1 is LNHDA and CDR2 is SQIVND (reference sequence). The CDR3 spells CASKRGQGSYEQYF. DNA for the CDR3: TGTGCCAGTAAAAGGGGACAGGGATCCTACGAGCAGTACTTC.

The chain has TRBV5-8 and TRBJ1-2, with D hard to call. Germline CDR1 is SGHTS and CDR2 is YDEGEE. Trimming cost V 5 bases and J 3 bases, with 8 bases left between them. CDR3 length: 12 amino acids. CDR3 sequence reads: CASSLVYYGYTF. The CDR3 DNA is TGTGCCAGCAGTCTTGTATACTATGGCTACACCTTC.

This clone was picked up a small number of times. This chain uses TRBV10-1 with TRBJ2-5, with 7 bases identical to TRBD1. Germline V lookup: CDR1 WNHNN, CDR2 SYGVQD (reference sequence). The CDR3 covers 14 residues. V gave up 0 bases and J gave up 4 bases; unmatched junction bases: 2. The chain's CDR3 is CASSESPGGETQYF. The CDR3 DNA reads TGCGCCAGCAGTGAGTCCCCAGGGGGAGAGACCCAGTACTTC.

Only a few counts were recorded for this clone. The chain uses TRBV6-5 and TRBJ1-1, with a weak D call TRBD1 (6 bases). This CDR3 region has 15 residues. Germline V gives CDR1 MNHEY, CDR2 SVGAGI. Trimming shortened V by 3 bases and J by 1 base, and 12 bases separated the two germline ends. CDR3 DNA: TGTGCCAGCAGTTATCCCCAGGGGCCGAACACTGAAGCTTTCTTT. The encoded protein is CASSYPQGPNTEAFF.

The gene calls are TRBV13 and TRBJ2-7; TRBD2 aligns across 9 bases. CDR3 size: 14 residues. With V trimmed by 3 bases and J by 3 bases, 3 bases remained unmatched. Germline V gene data show CDR1 as PRHDT and CDR2 as FYEKMQ (reference sequence). The CDR3 sequence: CASSFGTSIYEQYF. CDR3 nucleotide sequence: TGTGCCAGCAGCTTTGGGACTAGCATCTACGAGCAGTACTTC.

This clone occurred a few times. The chain carries TRBV6-1 and TRBJ2-6; possible D gene TRBD1, 7 bases. The CDR3 length is 16 residues. Trimming stripped 4 bases from V and 4 bases from J, with 14 bases between. The V gene's germline CDR1 is MNHNS and CDR2 SASEGT. The CDR3 nucleotides are TGTGCCAGCAGTGCAATCAGGGGGGCGGGGGCCAACGTCCTGACTTTC. Its translation: CASSAIRGAGANVLTF.

The chain uses TRBV7-2 and TRBJ1-2; the D gene is possibly TRBD1 (6 bases). CDR3 length: 12 residues. CDR1 is SGHTA and CDR2 is FQGNSA in the germline V gene. Trimming left V 1 base short and J 7 bases short, with 7 bases between. The CDR3: CASSLDRAGYTF. The CDR3 nucleotides read TGTGCCAGCAGCTTAGACAGGGCTGGCTACACCTTC.

This sequence joins TRBV4-1 and TRBJ2-7, with 8 bases identical to TRBD2. Trimming removed 0 bases from V and 3 bases from J; junction bases left unmatched: 7. Germline V gives CDR1 MGHRA, CDR2 YSYEKL. The CDR3 spans 16 residues. In DNA, the CDR3 is TGCGCCAGCAGCCAAGATGTGGGTACTAGCGGCTACGAGCAGTACTTC. Translating it yields CASSQDVGTSGYEQYF.

The chain uses TRBV5-1 and TRBJ2-2; D possibly corresponds to TRBD2 (5 bases). Germline lookup yields CDR1 SGHRS and CDR2 YFSETQ. V gave up 0 bases and J gave up 6 bases, with 9 bases separating them. This CDR3 comprises 14 residues. The CDR3 loop is CASSLAGWPGELFF. The CDR3 DNA reads TGCGCCAGCAGCTTGGCGGGGTGGCCCGGGGAGCTGTTTTTT.

There are a few counts of this clone. The chain employs TRBV7-3 and TRBJ2-7; TRBD1 might be the D (5 bases). The CDR3 length is 13 residues. Trimming stripped 0 bases from V and 6 bases from J, with 9 bases between. Per germline, CDR1 SGHTA and CDR2 FQGTGA. The CDR3 here is CASSLTDRGEQYF. Written as DNA, the CDR3 is TGTGCCAGCAGCTTAACGGATAGGGGCGAGCAGTACTTC. The whole variable domain, filled in from reference TRBV7-3 and TRBJ2-7, reads GAGVSQTPSNKVTEKGKYVELRCDPISGHTALYWYRQSLGQGPEFLIYFQGTGAADDSGLPNDRFFAVRPEGSVSTLKIQRTERGDSAVYLCASSLTDRGEQYFGPGTRLTVT.

The chain uses TRBV30 and TRBJ2-5; 13 bases line up with TRBD2. The germline gives CDR1 GTSNPN, CDR2 SVGIG (reference sequence). This CDR3 is 17 amino acids long. With 2 bases clipped from V and 2 bases from J, the junction kept 8 bases outside the gene matches. The DNA of the CDR3 is TGTGCCTGGAGTCCGCAGACTAGCGGGGGGAGTCAAGAGACCCAGTACTTC. It encodes CAWSPQTSGGSQETQYF.

This sequence joins TRBV6-6 and TRBJ2-2; D may be TRBD2 (5 bases). V lost 8 bases and J lost 7, with 11 bases in between. The CDR3 is made up of 12 amino acids. In germline, CDR1 is MNHNY, CDR2 SVGAGI (reference sequence). The CDR3 loop reads CASPTGSGELFF. CDR3 in DNA: TGTGCCAGCCCAACGGGGAGCGGGGAGCTGTTTTTT.

This clone has only a few counts. V is TRBV6-1 and J is TRBJ2-2; D may be TRBD1 (5 bases). The CDR3 is 14 residues long. Per germline, CDR1 MNHNS and CDR2 SASEGT. V was cut by 5 bases and J by 4 bases, with 11 bases left in between. CDR3 protein: CASSTRQITGELFF. Here the CDR3 DNA reads TGTGCCAGCAGTACTCGACAGATCACCGGGGAGCTGTTTTTT.

This clone was found many times. The chain carries TRBV15 and TRBJ1-1, with TRBD1 matching over 8 bases. Germline lookup yields CDR1 LNHNV and CDR2 YYDKDF (reference sequence). With V trimmed by 1 base and J by 1 base, 5 bases remained unmatched. The CDR3 covers 16 residues. The CDR3, as DNA: TGTGCCACCAGCAGAGGGCAGGGGGCGAGGAACACTGAAGCTTTCTTT. Translating it yields CATSRGQGARNTEAFF.